The rows below give T cell receptor beta chains drawn from one sample of a study of blood T cell repertoires in COVID-19. Produced via immunoSEQ multiplex PCR; TCRdb's table is partial and in-frame only. The sample consists of about 160,000 clones, around nine tenths of them appearing once. The sample taken for sequencing was peripheral blood. The source is a woman in her 70s with COVID-19, enrolled during active disease. Both conserved end residues are part of each CDR3. Each record gives: V gene, clone size, J gene, D gene, CDR3 protein, CDR3 DNA. D genes are given only for firm matches. For some rows the clone size is stated as once, few or many, or as a class when expanded; others skip it.

v_gene: TRBV18; abundance: .; j_gene: TRBJ1-1; d_gene: .; CDR3aa: CASSPGTMNTEAFF; CDR3nt: TGTGCCAGCTCACCCGGGACAATGAACACTGAAGCTTTCTTT
v_gene: TRBV6-5; abundance: .; j_gene: TRBJ1-2; d_gene: TRBD1; CDR3aa: CASSAGQGNYGYTF; CDR3nt: TGTGCCAGCAGCGCTGGACAGGGGAACTATGGCTACACCTTC
v_gene: TRBV2; abundance: .; j_gene: TRBJ1-1; d_gene: .; CDR3aa: CASEGNTEAFF; CDR3nt: TGTGCCAGCGAGGGGAACACTGAAGCTTTCTTT
v_gene: TRBV6-5; abundance: .; j_gene: TRBJ2-7; d_gene: TRBD1; CDR3aa: CASSRPGQSSYEQYF; CDR3nt: TGTGCCAGCAGTCGGCCGGGACAGAGCTCCTACGAGCAGTACTTC
v_gene: TRBV4-2; abundance: .; j_gene: TRBJ2-1; d_gene: TRBD2; CDR3aa: CASSGPGTIIRSEQFF; CDR3nt: TGTGCCAGCAGCGGCCCCGGGACTATTATTCGTAGTGAGCAGTTCTTC
v_gene: TRBV9; abundance: .; j_gene: TRBJ1-2; d_gene: TRBD1; CDR3aa: CASSDAGTAYGYTF; CDR3nt: TGTGCCAGCAGCGACGCCGGGACAGCATATGGCTACACCTTC
v_gene: TRBV4-2; abundance: .; j_gene: TRBJ2-7; d_gene: TRBD1; CDR3aa: CASSQITGGSNEQYF; CDR3nt: TGTGCCAGCAGCCAGATAACAGGGGGCTCAAACGAGCAGTACTTC
v_gene: TRBV6-2/TRBV6-3; abundance: .; j_gene: TRBJ2-3; d_gene: TRBD2; CDR3aa: CASSERGGTDTQYF; CDR3nt: TGTGCCAGCAGCGAGCGGGGGGGCACAGATACGCAGTATTTT
v_gene: TRBV28; abundance: .; j_gene: TRBJ2-3; d_gene: TRBD2; CDR3aa: CATAGRGSSTDTQYF; CDR3nt: TGTGCCACCGCGGGGCGGGGGTCTAGCACAGATACGCAGTATTTT
v_gene: TRBV4-1; abundance: .; j_gene: TRBJ2-2; d_gene: TRBD2; CDR3aa: CASNGGATGELFF; CDR3nt: TGCGCCAGCAACGGGGGGGCCACCGGGGAGCTGTTTTTT
v_gene: TRBV5-1; abundance: .; j_gene: TRBJ1-3; d_gene: .; CDR3aa: CASSLAGLDTIYF; CDR3nt: TGCGCCAGCAGCTTGGCAGGGTTGGACACCATATATTTT
v_gene: TRBV30; abundance: .; j_gene: TRBJ1-5; d_gene: .; CDR3aa: CAWSTGNQPQHF; CDR3nt: TGTGCCTGGAGCACAGGGAATCAGCCCCAGCATTTT
v_gene: TRBV6-1; abundance: .; j_gene: TRBJ1-5; d_gene: .; CDR3aa: CASSDIGHPSNQPQHF; CDR3nt: TGTGCCAGCAGTGATATCGGACACCCGAGCAATCAGCCCCAGCATTTT
v_gene: TRBV5-5; abundance: .; j_gene: TRBJ2-2; d_gene: TRBD2; CDR3aa: CASSSNGGANTGELFF; CDR3nt: TGTGCCAGCAGCTCCAATGGGGGGGCGAACACCGGGGAGCTGTTTTTT
v_gene: TRBV27; abundance: .; j_gene: TRBJ2-3; d_gene: TRBD1; CDR3aa: CASSLGYGTDSTDTQYF; CDR3nt: TGTGCCAGCAGTTTAGGGTACGGGACAGACAGCACAGATACGCAGTATTTT
v_gene: TRBV18; abundance: few; j_gene: TRBJ1-4; d_gene: .; CDR3aa: CASSPRRQAPLDNEKLFF; CDR3nt: TGTGCCAGCTCACCACGAAGACAGGCCCCACTGGATAATGAAAAACTGTTTTTT
v_gene: TRBV19; abundance: .; j_gene: TRBJ1-5; d_gene: TRBD1; CDR3aa: CASSGTGGQPQHF; CDR3nt: TGTGCCAGTAGTGGGACAGGGGGTCAGCCCCAGCATTTT
v_gene: TRBV28; abundance: .; j_gene: TRBJ2-7; d_gene: TRBD1; CDR3aa: CASRSAATGAYEQYF; CDR3nt: TGTGCCAGCAGATCCGCCGCGACAGGGGCATACGAGCAGTACTTC
v_gene: TRBV28; abundance: .; j_gene: TRBJ1-2; d_gene: TRBD1; CDR3aa: CASSLMDRVRDGYTF; CDR3nt: TGTGCCAGCAGTTTGATGGACAGGGTTCGGGATGGCTACACCTTC
v_gene: TRBV2; abundance: .; j_gene: TRBJ1-1; d_gene: TRBD1; CDR3aa: CASSEEGGLTEAFF; CDR3nt: TGTGCCAGCAGTGAAGAAGGGGGCTTGACTGAAGCTTTCTTT
v_gene: TRBV6-1; abundance: few; j_gene: TRBJ1-6; d_gene: .; CDR3aa: CASSETRDSPLHF; CDR3nt: TGTGCCAGCAGTGAAACTAGGGATTCACCCCTCCACTTT
v_gene: TRBV30; abundance: .; j_gene: TRBJ1-2; d_gene: TRBD1; CDR3aa: CAWNLGQGHGYTF; CDR3nt: TGTGCCTGGAACTTGGGACAGGGCCATGGCTACACCTTC
v_gene: TRBV28; abundance: .; j_gene: TRBJ2-1; d_gene: .; CDR3aa: CASSLLAAPYNEQFF; CDR3nt: TGTGCCAGCAGTTTATTAGCTGCCCCTTACAATGAGCAGTTCTTC
v_gene: TRBV10-3; abundance: .; j_gene: TRBJ1-2; d_gene: .; CDR3aa: CATGTPDGKNGYTF; CDR3nt: TGTGCCACCGGGACACCCGATGGAAAAAATGGCTACACCTTC